Listed here are 8 T cell receptor beta chains from one sample, sequenced in a study of blood T cell repertoires in COVID-19. Some clones are missing from TCRdb's copy, which holds only in-frame ones; the method was immunoSEQ multiplex PCR. The sample yields around 58,000 clones, 70% to 90% seen once. The sequenced sample was peripheral blood. The source is a human donor in a cohort sampled during active COVID-19.

CDR3 DNA: TGCAGCGTTATCTCTCCTTTTAATGAAAAACTGTTTTTT. This encodes CSVISPFNEKLFF. The gene calls are TRBV29-1 and TRBJ1-4; no firm D call. V was shortened by 5 bases and J by 4 bases, with 11 bases between the two germline ends. CDR1 is SQVTM and CDR2 is ANQGSEA in the germline V gene. This CDR3 spans 13 amino acids.

The chain uses TRBV6-1 and TRBJ2-3, with TRBD1 identical over 7 bases. The germline CDR1 and CDR2 sequences are MNHNS and SASEGT. There are 14 residues in the CDR3. Unmatched junction bases numbered 6, after V lost 3 bases and J lost 6 bases. CDR3 nucleotides: TGTGCCAGCAGTGATCAACAGGGGATTGATACGCAGTATTTT. As protein: CASSDQQGIDTQYF.

The chain recombines TRBV5-1 with TRBJ1-6; 8 bases line up with TRBD1. After removal of 1 base from V and 6 bases from J, the junction contained 3 bases not matched to a gene. The germline CDR1 and CDR2 sequences are SGHRS and YFSETQ. The CDR3 has 15 amino acids. The CDR3 coding sequence is TGCGCCAGCAGCTTGTCAGGGGGCCTTAATTCACCCCTCCACTTT. It codes for CASSLSGGLNSPLHF.

DNA of the CDR3: TGTGCCAGCTCAGGGCGGGACGGAAACTATGGCTACACCTTC. Translating gives CASSGRDGNYGYTF. The V and J genes are TRBV18 and TRBJ1-2; TRBD1 is a possible D gene (5 bases). V was pared by 5 bases and J by 2 bases, with 12 bases between. Germline CDR1 is KGHSH and CDR2 is LQKENI. The CDR3 length is 14 residues.

This clone came up a few times. This same CDR3 is encoded by further DNA sequences in the sample. The J gene is TRBJ2-1, the V gene TRBV4-3, with 7 bases lining up with TRBD1. V trimming: 0 bases; J trimming: 4 bases; junction bases outside the gene matches: 3. Germline V gives CDR1 LGHNA, CDR2 YSLEER. This CDR3 region has 15 residues. The CDR3 bases are TGCGCCAGCAGCCAAGAGGCAGGGGGATACAATGAGCAGTTCTTC. Encoded protein: CASSQEAGGYNEQFF.

The chain recombines TRBV6-2 or TRBV6-3 with TRBJ1-2, with 7 bases lining up with TRBD1. The V gene's germline CDR1 is MNHEY and CDR2 SVGEGT. This CDR3 region has 15 residues. V lost 5 bases, J lost 6 bases, and 12 bases stayed unmatched. DNA for the CDR3: TGTGCCAGCAGTAACCGACAGGGACGACGGGATGGCTACACCTTC. Translation: CASSNRQGRRDGYTF.

The genes are TRBV5-1 and TRBJ1-6, with 8 positions matching TRBD1. Germline CDR1 reads SGHRS; CDR2 reads YFSETQ. This CDR3 region has 14 residues. Unmatched junction bases numbered 5, after V lost 4 bases and J lost 8 bases. The CDR3 region has the DNA TGCGCCAGCAGCAGGTCGACAGGGGATTCACCCCTCCACTTT. Translated, it gives CASSRSTGDSPLHF.

This chain links TRBV19 with TRBJ1-4; D ambiguous. Trimming cost V 6 bases and J 4 bases, with 9 bases left between them. The CDR3 sequence is 13 residues long. In germline, CDR1 is LNHDA, CDR2 SQIVND (reference sequence). DNA of the CDR3: TGTGCCAGTAGGGAGCAGATTAATGAAAAACTGTTTTTT. Amino acid sequence: CASREQINEKLFF.